This TCR beta chain stems from a study of CD8+ T cells in alopecia areata. The treatment was: oral pan-JAK inhibitor, 5-10 mg twice daily. Peripheral blood and lesional scalp punch biopsies were taken from alopecia areata patients. Study observations and caveats: A great number of expanded lesional clones endured in scalp and blood during tofacitinib.

Only a few counts were recorded for this clone. Its antigen is unidentified. Germline V gene lookup returns CDR1 SQVTM and CDR2 ANQGSEA. The CDR3 runs to 12 residues. With 6 bases removed from V and 1 base from J, the gap between germline ends came to 7 bases. After isolation, RNA underwent reverse transcription to generate cDNA as the sequencing template. Clones were sequenced by immunoSEQ multiplex PCR, and TCRdb holds only the in-frame ones, with some missing. The repertoire consists of 150,000 to 200,000 clones, with approximately 52% occurring once and the leading ten covering approximately 16%. The receptor was derived from a human donor with alopecia areata. The rearrangement joins TRBV29-1 to TRBJ1-5; D unclear. The source was CD4+ T cells sorted from blood, collected between weeks 55 and 65, from a patient treated with tofacitinib. Written as DNA, the CDR3 is TGCAGCGTCTCGGGCAGCAATCAGCCCCAGCATTTT. Translating gives CSVSGSNQPQHF.